Included here is one T cell receptor (beta chain) sequence, with context. This sample is part of a study of blood T cell repertoires in COVID-19. Germline loops: CDR1 MNHNS, CDR2 SASEGT. With 4 bases clipped from V and 0 bases from J, the junction kept 6 bases outside the gene matches. The CDR3 has 16 residues. Clones were sequenced by immunoSEQ multiplex PCR, and TCRdb holds only the in-frame ones, with some missing. The sample contains roughly 700,000 clones, approximately 90% of which appear only once. The sample taken for sequencing was peripheral blood. The sequence was obtained from a woman under 30 with acute or convalescent COVID-19. The V and J genes are TRBV6-1 and TRBJ1-5; the match to TRBD1 covers 7 bases. The CDR3 nucleotides are TGTGCCAGCAGTGGAAGGACAGGCTATAGCAATCAGCCCCAGCATTTT. Its translation is CASSGRTGYSNQPQHF.